This T cell receptor (beta chain) is drawn from a study of post-analysis software for immune sequencing data. The wider study: Patients had relapsing-remitting, secondary progressive or progressive-relapsing multiple sclerosis; some lacked subtype. Study conclusions and caveats: Normalized Chao1 diversity in multiple sclerosis patients fell significantly below that of controls. The F measure placed samples prepared in the same batch into strongly shared clusters. TRBV segments more frequent in patients than in controls numbered roughly 5 and included TRBV5-6, TRBV5-1 and TRBV20-1.

Unique molecular identifiers featured in each of the TCR beta cDNA libraries. The source material, about 0.9 to 11 million T cells, gave rise to roughly 0.5 million cDNA molecules. TCRdb fed the PCR reads into MiXCR, producing one record per CDR3 protein. The sample includes about 770,000 distinct CDR3 sequences, about 45% of them seen just once. The CDR3 loop spans 16 amino acids. V lost 1 base and J lost 6, with 18 bases in between. CDR1 is SGHRS, CDR2 YFSETQ, per germline. Of note for this clonotype: What it binds is not known.

The chain carries TRBV5-1 and TRBJ2-3; a weak D match, TRBD2 (5 bases). Sequences were obtained from blood. The receptor was derived from a girl aged 5-17 years with multiple sclerosis. The CDR3 coding sequence is TGCGCCAGCAGCTTGCCATCGGTAGCGTCAAGGGATACGCAGTATTTT. Translation gives CASSLPSVASRDTQYF.